The 31 T cell receptor beta chains listed next were all sequenced from one sample in a study of cytomegalovirus exposure and HLA in healthy donors (dated 2017 in TCRdb). Library creation used the immunoSEQ multiplex PCR assay. For the multiplex PCR, a mixture combining 60 forward primers for TCR Vbeta segments and 13 reverse primers for TCR Jbeta segments was used. Imported from immuneACCESS, the table was reduced by TCRdb to in-frame sequences with V and J called. These copies leave out some clones; in studies compared against another copy, an unresolved V gene accounts for under half, and the cause of the remainder is not known. This sample's listing comprises tens of thousands of clones. Clones ranked in the top ten supply 2.5% to 3% of the sample. Sequenced input: PBMCs. The receptor source for this set is a man in his forties in good health and CMV-seronegative.

A remark on this clone: Other DNA sequences within the sample encode an identical CDR3. The chain combines TRBV9 with TRBJ2-7; 7 positions agree with TRBD2. V lost 2 bases to trimming and J lost 2 bases; unmatched junction nucleotides: 4. This CDR3 has 14 residues. The germline V gene encodes CDR1 SGDLS and CDR2 YYNGEE. The CDR3 sequence: CASSVGGGTYEQYF. In DNA form, the CDR3 reads TGTGCCAGCAGCGTGGGGGGGGGAACCTACGAGCAGTACTTC.

The chain recombines TRBV7-6 with TRBJ1-6, with D uncertain. Between the trimmed V and J ends, which lost 3 bases and 7 bases, there was a span of 4 bases. The V gene's germline CDR1 is SGHVS and CDR2 FNYEAQ. This CDR3 contains 12 residues. The CDR3 sequence is CASSLTNSPLHF. As DNA, the CDR3 is TGTGCCAGCAGCTTGACAAATTCACCCCTCCACTTT.

The V call is TRBV4-1, the J call TRBJ1-1, with a tentative D call TRBD1 (6 bases). This CDR3 has 16 residues. Germline-derived CDR1 and CDR2 are MGHRA and YSYEKL. Trimming shortened V by 4 bases and J by 1 base, and 16 bases separated the two germline ends. The DNA of the CDR3 is TGCGCCAGCAGCCTTGCCCCCGACAGGTCGAACACTGAAGCTTTCTTT. It codes for CASSLAPDRSNTEAFF.

The V call is TRBV15, the J call TRBJ2-7; 11 bases line up with TRBD2. Germline V lookup: CDR1 LNHNV, CDR2 YYDKDF (reference sequence). CDR3 size: 17 residues. J gave up 6 bases and V 1 base, and 11 bases lay outside the gene matches. CDR3: CATSRGVSGGVRGEQYF. CDR3 nucleotides: TGTGCCACCAGCAGAGGGGTTAGCGGGGGGGTAAGGGGCGAGCAGTACTTC.

The chain has TRBV4-1 and TRBJ1-4, with D uncertain. Trimming cost V 6 bases and J 0 bases, with 11 bases left between them. CDR1 MGHRA and CDR2 YSYEKL come from the germline V gene. The CDR3 has 15 residues. The CDR3: CASRFTFSTNEKLFF. CDR3 DNA: TGCGCCAGCAGGTTCACTTTTTCAACTAATGAAAAACTGTTTTTT.

The rearrangement links TRBV9 to TRBJ1-1, with 9 nucleotides matching TRBD1. J was trimmed by 1 base and V by 0 bases; bases with no gene match: 4. Per germline, CDR1 SGDLS and CDR2 YYNGEE. The CDR3 loop spans 16 amino acids. Here the CDR3 DNA reads TGTGCCAGCAGCGTAGTAGGACAGGGGTGGAACACTGAAGCTTTCTTT. Translating gives CASSVVGQGWNTEAFF. Supplemented by reference TRBV9 and TRBJ1-1, the full variable domain reads DSGVTQTPKHLITATGQRVTLRCSPRSGDLSVYWYQQSLDQGLQFLIQYYNGEERAKGNILERFSAQQFPDLHSELNLSSLELGDSALYFCASSVVGQGWNTEAFFGQGTRLTVV.

V and J are TRBV5-4 and TRBJ1-2; no definite D call. CDR1 SGHNT and CDR2 YYREEE come from the germline V gene (reference sequence). The CDR3 has 13 amino acids. The V and J ends lost 1 base and 7 bases respectively, with 11 bases between them. The CDR3 spells CASSLQRPVGYTF. The CDR3 nucleotides are TGTGCCAGCAGCTTGCAGCGGCCCGTTGGCTACACCTTC.

The V and J genes are TRBV27 and TRBJ2-1, with 12 bases that match TRBD2. The J segment lost 4 bases and the V segment lost 7 bases, leaving 5 bases of the junction unmatched. Germline-derived CDR1 and CDR2 are MNHEY and SMNVEV (reference sequence). This CDR3 is 15 amino acids long. CDR3 sequence: CASTLAGGRYNEQFF. The CDR3 DNA reads TGTGCCAGCACCCTAGCGGGGGGGCGATACAATGAGCAGTTCTTC.

This chain uses TRBV6-1 with TRBJ2-7, with D perhaps TRBD1 (6 bases). V dropped 10 bases and J dropped 6 bases, with 13 bases sitting between them. The CDR3 contains 11 residues. Germline V lookup: CDR1 MNHNS, CDR2 SASEGT. The CDR3 DNA sequence: TGTGCCACCCTCACAGGGCTCGAGCAGTACTTC. Translating it yields CATLTGLEQYF.

The chain has TRBV6-1 and TRBJ1-4; D uncertain. The CDR3 has 13 amino acids. Germline V gene lookup returns CDR1 MNHNS and CDR2 SASEGT. Trimming removed 4 bases at V and 5 bases at J, with 8 bases between. The CDR3 DNA is TGTGCCAGCAGTGGACGGAGGAATGAAAAACTGTTTTTT. Its protein product is CASSGRRNEKLFF.

The chain has TRBV7-9 and TRBJ1-3, with 9 bases identical to TRBD1. V was clipped by 5 bases and J by 4 bases; unmatched bases: 6. Germline values: CDR1 SEHNR, CDR2 FQNEAQ (reference sequence). This CDR3 is 15 amino acids long. CDR3 DNA sequence: TGTGCCAGCAGCCGGGACAGGGAACAGGGAAACACCATATATTTT. Protein sequence: CASSRDREQGNTIYF.

V is TRBV25-1 and J is TRBJ2-1; D perhaps matches TRBD1 (6 bases). CDR3 length: 14 amino acids. V lost 1 base, J lost 6 bases, and 10 bases lay in between. In germline, CDR1 is MGHDK, CDR2 SYGVNS. The CDR3 is CASSEWGRGNEQFF. For the CDR3, the DNA is TGTGCCAGCAGTGAATGGGGCAGGGGCAATGAGCAGTTCTTC.

The genes are TRBV18 and TRBJ1-1, with TRBD1 identical over 12 bases. CDR3 length: 16 residues. The V gene's germline CDR1 is KGHSH and CDR2 LQKENI. Unmatched junction bases numbered 1, after V lost 2 bases and J lost 0 bases. CDR3 coding DNA: TGTGCCAGCTCACCAGGGACAGGGGGCATGAACACTGAAGCTTTCTTT. It is translated as CASSPGTGGMNTEAFF.

This chain links TRBV9 with TRBJ1-3; no clear D. This CDR3 has 15 residues. The germline gives CDR1 SGDLS, CDR2 YYNGEE. V lost 6 bases, J lost 9 bases, and 22 bases lay in between. The CDR3 reads CASTPPGTAGGTIYF. The CDR3 bases are TGTGCCAGCACCCCCCCAGGTACCGCGGGAGGCACCATATATTTT.

This chain joins TRBV18 and TRBJ1-1; D might be TRBD1 (6 bases). CDR1 is KGHSH, CDR2 LQKENI, per germline. V gave up 2 bases and J gave up 1 base, with 14 bases separating them. The CDR3 length is 16 residues. The CDR3 sequence is CASSPAEGGRNTEAFF. The CDR3 DNA follows: TGTGCCAGCTCACCAGCGGAGGGGGGGCGGAACACTGAAGCTTTCTTT.

This rearrangement joins TRBV6-1 to TRBJ2-1, with D tentatively TRBD1 (6 bases). The CDR3 has 14 amino acids. Trimming pared 2 bases from V and 4 bases from J, leaving 9 bases between. Germline V gene sequence: CDR1 MNHNS, CDR2 SASEGT. Written as DNA, the CDR3 is TGTGCCAGCAGTGAACAGGGGTCGTACAATGAGCAGTTCTTC. Translation: CASSEQGSYNEQFF.

The chain's CDR3 is CAARGGVGTDTQYF. The CDR3 DNA reads TGTGCAGCTCGGGGAGGAGTGGGCACAGATACGCAGTATTTT. This sequence joins TRBV18 and TRBJ2-3, with D tentatively TRBD2 (6 bases). CDR1 and CDR2 (germline): KGHSH, LQKENI. This CDR3 spans 14 amino acids.

This sequence joins TRBV5-1 and TRBJ2-5; 7 nucleotides match TRBD2. The CDR3 loop spans 18 amino acids. Germline V lookup: CDR1 SGHRS, CDR2 YFSETQ. J lost 1 base, V lost 0 bases, and 12 bases had no gene match. CDR3 region: CASSLAGVASGIQETQYF. CDR3 nucleotide sequence: TGCGCCAGCAGCTTGGCCGGAGTAGCTAGCGGAATCCAAGAGACCCAGTACTTC.

Here the CDR3 reads CASRASGTASYGYTF. In DNA, the CDR3 is TGTGCCAGCAGAGCTTCCGGGACAGCCTCATATGGCTACACCTTC. The gene calls are TRBV5-6 and TRBJ1-2, with 7 positions matching TRBD1. CDR3 size: 15 residues. Germline CDR1 reads SGHDT; CDR2 reads YYEEEE. J gave up 5 bases and V 5 bases, and 12 bases lay outside the gene matches.

CDR3 sequence: CASSLNGQSRLGYTF. CDR3 nucleotides: TGTGCCAGCAGCTTAAATGGACAGTCTAGGCTTGGCTACACCTTC. The chain carries TRBV7-3 and TRBJ1-2; possibly TRBD1 for D (6 bases). V was trimmed by 1 base and J by 7 bases, leaving 16 bases between them. The CDR3 sequence is 15 residues long. Germline V gives CDR1 SGHTA, CDR2 FQGTGA.

The chain uses TRBV30 and TRBJ2-3, with 7 bases fitting TRBD1. The CDR3 runs to 14 residues. Germline values: CDR1 GTSNPN, CDR2 SVGIG (reference sequence). The junction had 6 bases not matched to a gene; V was cut back by 3 bases and J by 3 bases. The CDR3 nucleotides read TGTGCCTGGAGCGTATCACAGGGGACAGATACGCAGTATTTT. Translating gives CAWSVSQGTDTQYF. The whole variable domain, remainder taken from reference TRBV30 and TRBJ2-3, is SQTIHQWPATLVQPVGSPLSLECTVEGTSNPNLYWYRQAAGRGLQLLFYSVGIGQISSEVPQNLSASRPQDRQFILSSKKLLLSDSGFYLCAWSVSQGTDTQYFGPGTRLTVL.

The rearrangement links TRBV19 to TRBJ1-4; a possible D gene is TRBD1 (6 bases). Germline loops: CDR1 LNHDA, CDR2 SQIVND (reference sequence). The CDR3 sequence is 17 residues long. Trimming took off 4 bases at V and 3 bases at J, with 18 bases between the two ends. CDR3: CASSKRNTGTSNEKLFF. CDR3 nucleotide sequence: TGTGCCAGTAGTAAGCGAAATACCGGGACATCTAATGAAAAACTGTTTTTT.

The chain couples TRBV28 to TRBJ1-6, with 10 bases fitting TRBD1. Per germline, CDR1 MDHEN and CDR2 SYDVKM. V gave up 2 bases and J gave up 7 bases; unmatched junction bases: 5. This CDR3 contains 16 residues. The CDR3 DNA reads TGTGCCAGCAGTTTAAAGGCGACAGGGGGCAATTCACCCCTCCACTTT. The encoded protein is CASSLKATGGNSPLHF. Looking up the rest from reference TRBV28 and TRBJ1-6 gives the full variable domain: DVKVTQSSRYLVKRTGEKVFLECVQDMDHENMFWYRQDPGLGLRLIYFSYDVKMKEKGDIPEGYSVSREKKERFSLILESASTNQTSMYLCASSLKATGGNSPLHFGNGTRLTVT.

The V gene is TRBV5-6, the J gene TRBJ1-4, with D possibly TRBD1 on 5 matching bases. The germline V gene encodes CDR1 SGHDT and CDR2 YYEEEE. V dropped 6 bases and J dropped 7 bases, with 16 bases sitting between them. The CDR3 is made up of 14 amino acids. CDR3 protein: CASIANVQGEKLFF. For the CDR3, the DNA is TGTGCCAGCATCGCGAACGTTCAGGGTGAAAAACTGTTTTTT.

V usage is TRBV30 and J usage is TRBJ1-6, with D perhaps matching TRBD1 (6 bases). The CDR3 length is 16 residues. CDR1 and CDR2 from the germline V gene are GTSNPN and SVGIG (reference sequence). Trimming left V 3 bases short and J 0 bases short, with 12 bases between. The CDR3 region is CAWRDTGSSYNSPLHF. The DNA for the CDR3 is TGTGCCTGGAGAGATACAGGGAGCTCCTATAATTCACCCCTCCACTTT.

The chain combines TRBV4-1 with TRBJ2-3; TRBD2 agrees at 10 bases. The length of the CDR3 is 16 residues. Germline V gene sequence: CDR1 MGHRA, CDR2 YSYEKL. V lost 2 bases and J lost 3; bases outside the gene matches: 5. The CDR3 nucleotides are TGCGCCAGCAGCCAAAACCCTAGCGGGGGTACAGATACGCAGTATTTT. Translating it yields CASSQNPSGGTDTQYF.

The genes are TRBV27 and TRBJ1-4; 10 bases align to TRBD1. CDR1 is MNHEY, CDR2 SMNVEV, per germline (reference sequence). Unmatched junction bases numbered 6, after V lost 4 bases and J lost 7 bases. CDR3 length equals 15 residues. CDR3 coding DNA: TGTGCCAGCAGTTCCCTGACAGGGGGCTTTGAAAAACTGTTTTTT. It is translated as CASSSLTGGFEKLFF.

V usage is TRBV7-6 and J usage is TRBJ2-4; 10 nucleotides agree with TRBD1. The CDR3 contains 19 residues. With 5 bases clipped from V and 0 bases from J, the junction kept 13 bases outside the gene matches. CDR1 and CDR2 (germline): SGHVS, FNYEAQ. DNA for the CDR3: TGTGCCAGCAGCGACTATCTGGGGACAGGGGTCTTAGCCAAAAACATTCAGTACTTC. It specifies CASSDYLGTGVLAKNIQYF.

The chain is built from TRBV5-1 and TRBJ2-5; D is unclear. The CDR3 covers 14 residues. V lost 0 bases and J lost 5, with 11 bases in between. CDR1 and CDR2 (germline): SGHRS, YFSETQ. CDR3 sequence: CASSLVAGSETQYF. In DNA, the CDR3 is TGCGCCAGCAGCTTGGTCGCAGGATCCGAGACCCAGTACTTC.

The rearrangement links TRBV29-1 to TRBJ2-5; the match to TRBD1 covers 7 bases. Germline V gene data show CDR1 as SQVTM and CDR2 as ANQGSEA. V was clipped by 5 bases and J by 11 bases; unmatched bases: 8. The CDR3 has 11 residues. The CDR3 coding sequence is TGCAGCGTTTCACAGGGGCCCGTTCAGTACTTC. It is translated as CSVSQGPVQYF.

This sequence joins TRBV19 and TRBJ2-2, with 8 bases fitting TRBD1. The germline V gene has CDR1 LNHDA and CDR2 SQIVND (reference sequence). Trimming removed 1 base from V and 1 base from J; junction bases left unmatched: 14. CDR3 length: 20 residues. The CDR3 protein is CASSIAKFTDRGRNTGELFF. Here the CDR3 DNA reads TGTGCCAGTAGTATAGCGAAATTTACCGACAGGGGTAGGAACACCGGGGAGCTGTTTTTT.